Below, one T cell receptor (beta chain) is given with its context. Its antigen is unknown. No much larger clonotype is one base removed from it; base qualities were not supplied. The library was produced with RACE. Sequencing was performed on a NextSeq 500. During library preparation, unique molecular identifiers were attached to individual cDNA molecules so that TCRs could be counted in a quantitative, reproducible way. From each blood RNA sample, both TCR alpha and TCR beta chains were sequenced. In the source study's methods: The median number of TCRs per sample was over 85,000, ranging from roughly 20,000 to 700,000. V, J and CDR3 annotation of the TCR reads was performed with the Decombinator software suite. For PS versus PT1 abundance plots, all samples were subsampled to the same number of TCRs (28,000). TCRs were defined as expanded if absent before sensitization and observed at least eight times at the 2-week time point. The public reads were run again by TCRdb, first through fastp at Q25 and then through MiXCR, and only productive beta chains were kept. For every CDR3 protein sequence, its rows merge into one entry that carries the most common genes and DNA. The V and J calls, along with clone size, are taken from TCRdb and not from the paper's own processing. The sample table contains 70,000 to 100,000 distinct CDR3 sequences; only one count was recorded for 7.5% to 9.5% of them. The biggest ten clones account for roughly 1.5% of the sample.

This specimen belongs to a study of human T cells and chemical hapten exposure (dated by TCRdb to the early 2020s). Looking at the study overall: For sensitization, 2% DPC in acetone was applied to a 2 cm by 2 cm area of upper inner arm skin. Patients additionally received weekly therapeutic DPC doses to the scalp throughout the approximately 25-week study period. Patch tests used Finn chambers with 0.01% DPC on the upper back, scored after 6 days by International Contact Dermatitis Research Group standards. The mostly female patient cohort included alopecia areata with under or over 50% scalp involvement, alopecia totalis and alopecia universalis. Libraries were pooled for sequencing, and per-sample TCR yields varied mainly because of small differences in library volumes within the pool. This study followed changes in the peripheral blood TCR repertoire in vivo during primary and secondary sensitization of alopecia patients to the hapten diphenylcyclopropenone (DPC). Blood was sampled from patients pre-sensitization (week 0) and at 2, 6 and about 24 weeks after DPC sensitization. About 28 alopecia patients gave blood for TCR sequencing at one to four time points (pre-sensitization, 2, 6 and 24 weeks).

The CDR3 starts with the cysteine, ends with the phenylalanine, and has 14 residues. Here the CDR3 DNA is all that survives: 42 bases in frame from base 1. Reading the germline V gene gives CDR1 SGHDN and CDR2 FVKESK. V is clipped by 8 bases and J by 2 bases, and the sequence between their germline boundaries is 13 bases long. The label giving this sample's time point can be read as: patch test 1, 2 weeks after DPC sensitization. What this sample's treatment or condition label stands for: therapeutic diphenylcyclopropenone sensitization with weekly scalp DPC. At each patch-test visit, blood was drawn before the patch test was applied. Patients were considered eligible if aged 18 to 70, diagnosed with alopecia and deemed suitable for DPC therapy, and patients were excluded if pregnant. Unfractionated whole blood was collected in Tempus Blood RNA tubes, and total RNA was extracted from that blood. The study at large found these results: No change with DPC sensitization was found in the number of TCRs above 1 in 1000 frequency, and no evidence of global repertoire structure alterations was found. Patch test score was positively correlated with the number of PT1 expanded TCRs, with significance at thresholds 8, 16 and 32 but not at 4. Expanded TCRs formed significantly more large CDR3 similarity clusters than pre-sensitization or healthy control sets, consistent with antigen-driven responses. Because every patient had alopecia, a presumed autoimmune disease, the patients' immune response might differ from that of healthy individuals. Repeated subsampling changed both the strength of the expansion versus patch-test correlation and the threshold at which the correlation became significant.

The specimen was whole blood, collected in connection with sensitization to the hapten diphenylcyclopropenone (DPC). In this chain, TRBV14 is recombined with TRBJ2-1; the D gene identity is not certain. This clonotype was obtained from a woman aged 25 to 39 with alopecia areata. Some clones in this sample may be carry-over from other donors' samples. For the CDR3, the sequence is CASGPRRTYNEQFF. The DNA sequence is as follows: TGTGCCAGCGGTCCCCGACGGACCTACAATGAGCAGTTCTTC.